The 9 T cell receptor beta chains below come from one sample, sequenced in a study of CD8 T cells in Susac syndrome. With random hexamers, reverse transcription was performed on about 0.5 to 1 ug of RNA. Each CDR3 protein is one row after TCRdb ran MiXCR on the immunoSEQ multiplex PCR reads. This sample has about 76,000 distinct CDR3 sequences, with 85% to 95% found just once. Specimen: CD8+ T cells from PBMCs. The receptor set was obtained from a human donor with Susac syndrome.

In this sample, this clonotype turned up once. The CDR3 nucleotides read TGCGCCAGCAGCTTATACCCCGGGAGGACCGGGGAGCTGTTTTTT. Its protein product is CASSLYPGRTGELFF. The J gene is TRBJ2-2, the V gene TRBV5-1; 7 bases align to TRBD2. Per the germline V gene, CDR1 is SGHRS and CDR2 is YFSETQ. The CDR3 is 15 residues long. V shed 2 bases and J 5 bases; nucleotides not matched to a gene: 6. The whole variable domain, filled in from reference TRBV5-1 and TRBJ2-2, reads KAGVTQTPRYLIKTRGQQVTLSCSPISGHRSVSWYQQTPGQGLQFLFEYFSETQRNKGNFPGRFSGRQFSNSRSEMNVSTLELGDSALYLCASSLYPGRTGELFFGEGSRLTVL.

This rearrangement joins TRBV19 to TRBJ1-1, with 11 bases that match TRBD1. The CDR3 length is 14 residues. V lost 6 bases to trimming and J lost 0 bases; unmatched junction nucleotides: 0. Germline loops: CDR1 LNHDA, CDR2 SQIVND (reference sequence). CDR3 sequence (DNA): TGTGCCAGTAGGGACAGGGGGCTGAACACTGAAGCTTTCTTT. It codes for CASRDRGLNTEAFF. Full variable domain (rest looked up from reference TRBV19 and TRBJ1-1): DGGITQSPKYLFRKEGQNVTLSCEQNLNHDAMYWYRQDPGQGLRLIYYSQIVNDFQKGDIAEGYSVSREKKESFPLTVTSAQKNPTAFYLCASRDRGLNTEAFFGQGTRLTVV.

DNA for the CDR3: TGCGCCAGCAGCTTGGCAATTGGCAATGAGCAGTTCTTC. It yields the protein CASSLAIGNEQFF. V is TRBV5-1 and J is TRBJ2-1; D is unclear. V lost 0 bases, J lost 6 bases, and 7 bases lay in between. Germline loops: CDR1 SGHRS, CDR2 YFSETQ. CDR3 length equals 13 residues.

In DNA, the CDR3 is TGCGCCAGCAGCTCCCGTACGCCTAGCAATGAGCAGTTCTTC. It is translated as CASSSRTPSNEQFF. This chain joins TRBV5-1 and TRBJ2-1; D is undetermined. This CDR3 contains 14 residues. Trimming cost V 3 bases and J 6 bases, with 13 bases left between them. Germline CDR1 reads SGHRS; CDR2 reads YFSETQ.

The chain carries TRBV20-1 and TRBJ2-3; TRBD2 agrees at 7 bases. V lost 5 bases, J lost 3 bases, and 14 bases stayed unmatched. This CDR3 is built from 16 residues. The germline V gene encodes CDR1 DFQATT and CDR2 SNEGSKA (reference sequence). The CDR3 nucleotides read TGCAGTGCTTTCCCGGGTGGGCGGGGGTGGACAGATACGCAGTATTTT. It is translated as CSAFPGGRGWTDTQYF.

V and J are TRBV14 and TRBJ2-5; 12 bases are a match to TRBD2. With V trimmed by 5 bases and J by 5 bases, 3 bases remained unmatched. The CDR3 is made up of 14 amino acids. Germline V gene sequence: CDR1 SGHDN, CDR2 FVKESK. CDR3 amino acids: CASSSSGRVETQYF. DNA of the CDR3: TGTGCCAGCAGCTCTAGCGGGAGGGTTGAGACCCAGTACTTC.

This chain's CDR3 is CASSLVGRTYEQYF. DNA of the CDR3: TGTGCCAGCAGCTTAGTCGGGAGGACCTACGAGCAGTACTTC. The rearrangement links TRBV7-9 to TRBJ2-7; 7 bases fit TRBD2. The CDR3 consists of 14 residues. Germline V gene data show CDR1 as SEHNR and CDR2 as FQNEAQ (reference sequence). The J segment lost 2 bases and the V segment lost 1 base, leaving 2 bases of the junction unmatched. Based on the CDR3 plus reference TRBV7-9 and TRBJ2-7, the full variable domain is DTGVSQNPRHKITKRGQNVTFRCDPISEHNRLYWYRQTLGQGPEFLTYFQNEAQLEKSRLLSDRFSAERPKGSFSTLEIQRTEQGDSAMYLCASSLVGRTYEQYFGPGTRLTVT.

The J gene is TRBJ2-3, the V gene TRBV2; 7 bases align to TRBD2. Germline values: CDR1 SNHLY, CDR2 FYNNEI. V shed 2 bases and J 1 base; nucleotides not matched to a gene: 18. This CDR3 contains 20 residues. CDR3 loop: CASSEPAPVLVAGGTDTQYF. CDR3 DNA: TGTGCCAGCAGTGAACCCGCCCCGGTCCTCGTTGCGGGGGGCACAGATACGCAGTATTTT.

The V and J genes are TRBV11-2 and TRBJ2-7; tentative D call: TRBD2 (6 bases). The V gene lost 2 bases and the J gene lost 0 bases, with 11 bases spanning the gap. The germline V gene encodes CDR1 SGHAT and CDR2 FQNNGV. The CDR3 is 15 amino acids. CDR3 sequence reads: CASSLIHGSSYEQYF. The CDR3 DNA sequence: TGTGCCAGCAGCTTAATCCACGGGAGCTCCTACGAGCAGTACTTC.